The rows below give T cell receptor beta chains drawn from one sample of a study of blood T cell repertoires in COVID-19. Assay: immunoSEQ multiplex PCR; the TCRdb copy retains only in-frame clones and omits some. This table has about 120,000 clones, nearly 90% appearing once. Sequencing was performed on peripheral blood. The receptor source for this set is a woman aged 60-75 years with COVID-19, enrolled during active disease. CDR3s include the opening cysteine and the closing phenylalanine or tryptophan.

V gene	J gene	CDR3 protein
TRBV18	TRBJ1-1	CASSTGVMNTEAFF
TRBV6-4	TRBJ2-7	CASSQGARSEQYF
TRBV6-5	TRBJ1-1	CASSYLSMNTEAFF
TRBV5-1	TRBJ1-2	CASSLVSGDYGYTF
TRBV5-6	TRBJ1-5	CASSLGGHSNQPQHF
TRBV10-3	TRBJ1-1	CAISRDNKGTEAFF
TRBV6-4	TRBJ2-2	CASSVSQAAGELFF
TRBV7-2	TRBJ2-5	CASSLGVAGGPGETQYF
TRBV2	TRBJ2-1	CASTPGTEWKGHNYNEQFF
TRBV3-1/TRBV3-2	TRBJ1-3	CASSPTPAFTPGNTIYF
TRBV5-1	TRBJ1-2	CASSGGGVQLDSYGYTF
TRBV19	TRBJ1-5	CASSGTPNQPQHF
TRBV19	TRBJ2-2	CASSMQAGGSGELFF
TRBV7-2	TRBJ2-1	CASRNIRGSGGAKYNEQFF
TRBV19	TRBJ1-2	CASSNQDRAAFYGYTF
TRBV7-2	TRBJ2-3	CASSFHTTDTQYF
TRBV7-8	TRBJ1-1	CASSPQQGAFGEAFF
TRBV10-3	TRBJ2-1	CAISTDRGSYNEQFF
TRBV18	TRBJ2-7	CASSPPQGSFYEQYF
TRBV29-1	TRBJ1-2	CSVEQGAGSLAF
TRBV3-1/TRBV3-2	TRBJ1-1	CASSPTRTGNTEAFF
TRBV28	TRBJ1-4	CASSPYSATNEKLFF
TRBV12-3/TRBV12-4	TRBJ2-1	CASSLDRSNEQFF
TRBV27	TRBJ2-7	CASLGLAGSHSYEQYF
TRBV6-5	TRBJ1-5	CASSQNNQPQHF
TRBV6-2/TRBV6-3	TRBJ2-5	CASSRERGYLETQYF
TRBV27	TRBJ1-4	CASSPSGGSGEKLFF